This T cell receptor (beta chain) was recorded in a study of T-cell reconstitution after alpha-beta-depleted transplantation in children. Study-level points and caveats: It was newly produced T cells that mostly accounted for T-cell counts and diversity one year after transplant. Some patients' high day-60 TCRbeta diversity was traced to surviving recipient T cells and thymic progenitors. It was reported that alpha-beta T cells came from several hundred expanded graft clones (about two months after transplant).

Many counts were recorded for this clonotype. Its antigen is unidentified. Preparing the TCRbeta library involved the use of unique molecular identifiers. One entry per CDR3 protein, called by TCRdb with MiXCR from the PCR reads. This sample carries under 75,000 distinct CDR3 sequences, 11% of them seen once, and the ten largest clones take 13%. This TCR was sampled from a boy aged 5 to 17 with acute myeloid leukemia, due to receive a stem cell transplant. The sample was PBMCs, taken before TCRalphabeta/CD19-depleted stem cell transplant.

DNA of the CDR3: TGTGCCAGCAGGATGGGGACTAGCGGGTTCGGCGAGCAGTTCTTC. Translated, it gives CASRMGTSGFGEQFF. This rearrangement joins TRBV12-3 or TRBV12-4 to TRBJ2-1; 12 bases match TRBD2. The CDR3 is 15 amino acids. After removal of 6 bases from V and 10 bases from J, the junction contained 10 bases not matched to a gene.